This T cell receptor (beta chain) was identified during a study of OX40 agonist ivuxolimab in advanced cancers. This clone was counted a single time. Here immunoSEQ multiplex PCR was the method, and the copy in TCRdb shows in-frame clones only, minus some. The sample includes tens of thousands of clones, roughly 86% of them seen just once. Germline V gene sequence: CDR1 SQVTM, CDR2 ANQGSEA. V gave up 4 bases and J gave up 5 bases, with 11 bases separating them. This CDR3 contains 12 residues. Sample: CD4+ or CD8+ T cells sorted from blood, taken in a trial of the OX40 agonist ivuxolimab. The chain employs TRBV29-1 and TRBJ2-5; D call uncertain. This clonotype was sampled from an adult with an advanced solid tumor such as melanoma, head and neck, liver or kidney cancer. The CDR3 spells CSVALLGETQYF. The CDR3 nucleotides read TGCAGCGTTGCTCTCTTGGGGGAGACCCAGTACTTC.